Each of the 26 T cell receptor beta chains below was sequenced from the same sample in a study of cytomegalovirus exposure and HLA in healthy donors (dated by TCRdb to between 2016 and 2019). The library came from the immunoSEQ multiplex PCR assay. A mixture of 60 forward primers for TCR Vbeta segments and 13 reverse primers for TCR Jbeta segments was used in the multiplex PCR. Sourced from immuneACCESS, this table was stored by TCRdb with only in-frame sequences that have V and J called. A share of the clones is absent; for the studies checked, an unresolved V gene accounts for under half, and the remainder has no known explanation. In this sample the table shows 150,000 to 250,000 clones, approximately 85% of which occur a single time. The ten largest clonotypes hold 6.5% of the sample. The specimen was PBMCs. Receptors originate from a woman between 45 and 65 years old in good health and CMV-seropositive.

This rearrangement joins TRBV19 to TRBJ1-1, with 9 bases lining up with TRBD1. The CDR3 is made up of 11 amino acids. Losses at the gene ends were 10 bases for V and 11 bases for J; bases not matched to a gene: 8. Germline CDR1 reads LNHDA; CDR2 reads SQIVND (reference sequence). The DNA of the CDR3 is TGTGCCAAACAGGGGGCCCCAGGTGCTTTCTTT. It translates to CAKQGAPGAFF.

The chain uses TRBV6-1 and TRBJ1-3; a weak D match, TRBD1 (5 bases). V was shortened by 4 bases and J by 0 bases, with 13 bases between the two germline ends. Germline CDR1 and CDR2: MNHNS and SASEGT. The CDR3 spans 16 residues. CDR3 in amino acids: CASSGRTIGSGNTIYF. CDR3 DNA sequence: TGTGCCAGCAGTGGTAGGACAATAGGCTCTGGAAACACCATATATTTT.

Points on this clone: The identical CDR3 is also encoded by other nucleotide sequences in the sample. The V gene is TRBV6-5, the J gene TRBJ1-2; D might be TRBD1 (5 bases). The V gene lost 0 bases and the J gene lost 2 bases, with 10 bases spanning the gap. Germline V gene data show CDR1 as MNHEY and CDR2 as SVGAGI. There are 15 residues in the CDR3. Written as DNA, the CDR3 is TGTGCCAGCAGTTACTCGGCGGACACCAACTATGGCTACACCTTC. Translating it yields CASSYSADTNYGYTF.

V is TRBV5-1 and J is TRBJ2-7; D is uncertain. Germline V lookup: CDR1 SGHRS, CDR2 YFSETQ. V lost 1 base and J lost 2, with 4 bases in between. The CDR3 runs 12 residues. The CDR3 loop is CASSLLPYEQYF. CDR3 nucleotides: TGCGCCAGCAGCTTGCTTCCCTACGAGCAGTACTTC. The full variable domain, completed using reference TRBV5-1 and TRBJ2-7, is KAGVTQTPRYLIKTRGQQVTLSCSPISGHRSVSWYQQTPGQGLQFLFEYFSETQRNKGNFPGRFSGRQFSNSRSEMNVSTLELGDSALYLCASSLLPYEQYFGPGTRLTVT.

This chain uses TRBV18 with TRBJ1-2; D possibly corresponds to TRBD1 (5 bases). V lost 6 bases to trimming and J lost 4 bases, with 15 bases between them. The CDR3 totals 14 residues. The germline V gene encodes CDR1 KGHSH and CDR2 LQKENI. The CDR3 nucleotides read TGTGCCAGCTCCTCCGGGCAGGGACTCTATGGCTACACCTTC. Its protein product is CASSSGQGLYGYTF.

The chain recombines TRBV19 with TRBJ2-1, with 12 bases that match TRBD2. There are 16 residues in the CDR3. CDR1 LNHDA and CDR2 SQIVND come from the germline V gene (reference sequence). The V gene end was trimmed by 5 bases and the J gene end by 2 bases; junction bases not matched to a gene: 4. CDR3 residues: CASSETSGSPYNEQFF. Here the CDR3 DNA reads TGTGCCAGTAGTGAGACTAGCGGGAGCCCCTACAATGAGCAGTTCTTC.

The gene calls are TRBV11-3 and TRBJ2-2; D unclear. The V end was cut by 5 bases, the J end by 0 bases, with 10 bases between. The CDR3 is made up of 15 amino acids. The germline V gene has CDR1 SGHNT and CDR2 YENEEA. The DNA for the CDR3 is TGTGCCAGCAGCATGTCCCCCGCGAACACCGGGGAGCTGTTTTTT. This sequence encodes CASSMSPANTGELFF.

V is TRBV7-2 and J is TRBJ2-2; TRBD2 aligns across 14 bases. With 5 bases clipped from V and 2 bases from J, the junction kept 7 bases outside the gene matches. CDR1 and CDR2 (germline): SGHTA, FQGNSA. CDR3 length: 18 residues. In nucleotides, the CDR3 is TGTGCCAGCAGCCAAAGACTAGCGGGGGGGCTAAACACCGGGGAGCTGTTTTTT. Translating it yields CASSQRLAGGLNTGELFF.

This clone was observed a few times. The chain recombines TRBV18 with TRBJ2-7; the D is unclear. The CDR3 runs to 11 residues. The V end lost 6 bases, the J end lost 7 bases, and 10 bases lay between the germline ends. Germline V gene lookup returns CDR1 KGHSH and CDR2 LQKENI. This chain's CDR3 is CASSELEEQYF. CDR3 coding DNA: TGTGCCAGCTCGGAGCTCGAGGAGCAGTACTTC.

The J gene is TRBJ1-4, the V gene TRBV18; weak D call: TRBD1 (5 bases). Germline V gene lookup returns CDR1 KGHSH and CDR2 LQKENI. This CDR3 contains 17 residues. Trimming took off 4 bases at V and 8 bases at J, with 23 bases between the two ends. The CDR3 loop reads CASSQNQPGTNGEKLFF. CDR3 DNA: TGTGCCAGCTCACAAAACCAACCAGGGACTAATGGAGAAAAACTGTTTTTT.

The chain combines TRBV5-1 with TRBJ1-2; 7 bases are a match to TRBD1. V was pared by 0 bases and J by 6 bases, with 8 bases of the junction left unmatched. The CDR3 runs 15 residues. The germline CDR1 and CDR2 sequences are SGHRS and YFSETQ. CDR3: CASSLEGQGVNGYTF. In nucleotides, the CDR3 is TGCGCCAGCAGCTTGGAGGGTCAGGGGGTAAATGGCTACACCTTC.

The chain couples TRBV19 to TRBJ2-5; 7 bases are a match to TRBD2. The assigned J gene may be wrong: the sequence end matches TRBJ2-7 better. The CDR3 has 14 residues. Germline V gene lookup returns CDR1 LNHDA and CDR2 SQIVND (reference sequence). The chain's CDR3 is CASSIDGGDYEQYF. CDR3 coding DNA: TGTGCCAGTAGTATAGATGGGGGGGACTACGAGCAGTACTTC.

The V and J genes are TRBV11-3 and TRBJ1-1; TRBD1 might be the D (6 bases). Germline lookup yields CDR1 SGHNT and CDR2 YENEEA. CDR3 size: 16 residues. Trimming cost V 3 bases and J 2 bases, with 16 bases left between them. CDR3 nucleotides: TGTGCCAGCAGCTTCGGGGGGGCCGGAGGTAACACTGAAGCTTTCTTT. Translated, it gives CASSFGGAGGNTEAFF.

This chain joins TRBV2 and TRBJ2-7; D not certain. Trimming stripped 4 bases from V and 2 bases from J, with 9 bases between. Germline V gene lookup returns CDR1 SNHLY and CDR2 FYNNEI. This CDR3 comprises 13 residues. CDR3: CASSVAAAYEQYF. The CDR3, as DNA: TGTGCCAGCAGTGTTGCGGCCGCCTACGAGCAGTACTTC.

This clone was seen a handful of times. V and J are TRBV19 and TRBJ2-5, with TRBD1 matching 8 bases. Germline assignment: CDR1 LNHDA and CDR2 SQIVND (reference sequence). V shed 3 bases and J 1 base; nucleotides not matched to a gene: 4. The CDR3 runs to 15 residues. CDR3 nucleotide sequence: TGTGCCAGTAGTATCCAGACAGGGGTCCAAGAGACCCAGTACTTC. Translation gives CASSIQTGVQETQYF.

The gene calls are TRBV25-1 and TRBJ2-1; maybe TRBD2 (5 bases). The germline gives CDR1 MGHDK, CDR2 SYGVNS. This CDR3 comprises 13 residues. The ends were cut back, 5 bases at V and 6 bases at J, with 11 bases in the middle. This CDR3 is CASSPRSGNEQFF. The CDR3 DNA reads TGTGCCAGCAGTCCCCGCAGCGGCAATGAGCAGTTCTTC.

This chain uses TRBV5-6 with TRBJ1-1, with D uncertain. Germline values: CDR1 SGHDT, CDR2 YYEEEE. Trimming left V 0 bases short and J 0 bases short, with 15 bases between. This CDR3 spans 17 amino acids. The CDR3 nucleotides are TGTGCCAGCAGCTTGGGGCGGGGTCCTGTAATGAACACTGAAGCTTTCTTT. It yields the protein CASSLGRGPVMNTEAFF.

The V gene is TRBV20-1, the J gene TRBJ1-4; D uncertain. CDR1 and CDR2 (germline): DFQATT, SNEGSKA (reference sequence). The CDR3 spans 11 residues. CDR3: CSPATNEKLFF. As DNA, the CDR3 is TGCAGCCCAGCAACTAATGAAAAACTGTTTTTT.

V gene TRBV19 combines with J gene TRBJ2-7, with 11 bases aligning to TRBD2. CDR1 and CDR2 from the germline V gene are LNHDA and SQIVND (reference sequence). J was trimmed by 5 bases and V by 0 bases; bases with no gene match: 12. The CDR3 sequence is 18 residues long. The CDR3 bases are TGTGCCAGTAGTATAGATCTATCGGCTAGCGGGAGGAGGAACGAGCAGTACTTC. Translation gives CASSIDLSASGRRNEQYF. Filled out from reference TRBV19 and TRBJ2-7, the complete variable domain reads DGGITQSPKYLFRKEGQNVTLSCEQNLNHDAMYWYRQDPGQGLRLIYYSQIVNDFQKGDIAEGYSVSREKKESFPLTVTSAQKNPTAFYLCASSIDLSASGRRNEQYFGPGTRLTVT.

The rearrangement joins TRBV9 to TRBJ1-6; tentatively, D is TRBD1 (6 bases). The CDR3 covers 15 residues. Per germline, CDR1 SGDLS and CDR2 YYNGEE. V gave up 4 bases and J gave up 7 bases, with 15 bases separating them. CDR3 sequence (DNA): TGTGCCAGCAGCTTCTATGGGGGCAAGAATTCACCCCTCCACTTT. Translation gives CASSFYGGKNSPLHF.

The chain recombines TRBV11-3 with TRBJ2-7; possibly TRBD2 for D (6 bases). Trimming removed 8 bases at V and 3 bases at J, with 14 bases between. CDR3 length: 13 amino acids. Germline V gives CDR1 SGHNT, CDR2 YENEEA. The CDR3 DNA follows: TGTGCCAGCGCGCAGGGCGGGGACTACGAGCAGTACTTC. It codes for CASAQGGDYEQYF.

This sequence joins TRBV30 and TRBJ1-1; D is unresolved. The CDR3 contains 13 residues. Trimming stripped 1 base from V and 5 bases from J, with 11 bases between. From germline, CDR1 is GTSNPN and CDR2 SVGIG (reference sequence). DNA for the CDR3: TGTGCCTGGAGTGCTTGGAGTGGGACTGAAGCTTTCTTT. Protein: CAWSAWSGTEAFF.

The chain has TRBV28 and TRBJ2-2; 10 bases are a match to TRBD2. CDR3 length: 18 amino acids. V lost 1 base to trimming and J lost 1 base; unmatched junction nucleotides: 6. Per germline, CDR1 MDHEN and CDR2 SYDVKM. CDR3 residues: CASSLSEREGRNTGELFF. For the CDR3, the DNA is TGTGCCAGCAGTTTATCGGAGCGGGAGGGCCGGAACACCGGGGAGCTGTTTTTT. Combining the CDR3 with reference TRBV28 and TRBJ2-2 gives the whole variable domain DVKVTQSSRYLVKRTGEKVFLECVQDMDHENMFWYRQDPGLGLRLIYFSYDVKMKEKGDIPEGYSVSREKKERFSLILESASTNQTSMYLCASSLSEREGRNTGELFFGEGSRLTVL.

This rearrangement joins TRBV27 to TRBJ1-1, with TRBD1 identical over 11 bases. V lost 5 bases and J lost 1; bases outside the gene matches: 9. CDR1 is MNHEY and CDR2 is SMNVEV in the germline V gene (reference sequence). The CDR3 has 17 residues. Here the CDR3 DNA reads TGTGCCAGCAGTCCGTGGACAGGGGGCCCCCAGAACACTGAAGCTTTCTTT. Its translation: CASSPWTGGPQNTEAFF.

The chain recombines TRBV6-1 with TRBJ1-1; D perhaps matches TRBD1 (5 bases). V lost 7 bases and J 3 bases, leaving 15 bases between the germline ends. Germline lookup yields CDR1 MNHNS and CDR2 SASEGT. CDR3 length: 14 residues. As DNA, the CDR3 is TGTGCCAGCAATTTGAAGGGGCGCGACACTGAAGCTTTCTTT. It is translated as CASNLKGRDTEAFF.

The J gene is TRBJ1-4, the V gene TRBV13; no clear D. Trimming shortened V by 0 bases and J by 4 bases, and 6 bases separated the two germline ends. CDR3 length: 14 residues. The germline V gene has CDR1 PRHDT and CDR2 FYEKMQ (reference sequence). The DNA of the CDR3 is TGTGCCAGCAGCTTAGGCCCCTATAATGAAAAACTGTTTTTT. Translating gives CASSLGPYNEKLFF.